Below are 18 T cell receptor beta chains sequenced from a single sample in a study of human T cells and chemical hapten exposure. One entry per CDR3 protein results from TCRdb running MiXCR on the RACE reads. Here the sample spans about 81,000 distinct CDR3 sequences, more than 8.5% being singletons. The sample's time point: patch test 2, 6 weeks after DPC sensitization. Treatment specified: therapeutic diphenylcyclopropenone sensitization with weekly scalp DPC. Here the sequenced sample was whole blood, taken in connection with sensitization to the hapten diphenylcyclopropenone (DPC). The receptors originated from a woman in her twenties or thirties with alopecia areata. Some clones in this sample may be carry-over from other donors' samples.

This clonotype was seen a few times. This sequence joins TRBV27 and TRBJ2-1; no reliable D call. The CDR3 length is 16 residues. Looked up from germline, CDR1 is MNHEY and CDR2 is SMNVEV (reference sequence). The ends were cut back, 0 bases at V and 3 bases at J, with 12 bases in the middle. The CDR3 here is CASSLSWGSIYNEQFF. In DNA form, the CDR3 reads TGTGCCAGCAGTTTATCTTGGGGTAGCATCTACAATGAGCAGTTCTTC.

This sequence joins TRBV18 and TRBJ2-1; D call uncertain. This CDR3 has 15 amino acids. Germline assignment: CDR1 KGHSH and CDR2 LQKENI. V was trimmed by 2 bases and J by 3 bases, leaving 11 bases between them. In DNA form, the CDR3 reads TGTGCCAGCTCACCAGGGTACGGCAGCTACAATGAGCAGTTCTTC. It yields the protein CASSPGYGSYNEQFF.

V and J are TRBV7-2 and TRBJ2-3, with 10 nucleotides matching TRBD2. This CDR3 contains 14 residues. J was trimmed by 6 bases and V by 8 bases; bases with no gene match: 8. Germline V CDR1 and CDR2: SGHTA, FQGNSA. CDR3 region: CASQGTSDSDTQYF. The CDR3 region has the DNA TGTGCCAGCCAGGGGACTAGCGATTCGGATACGCAGTATTTT.

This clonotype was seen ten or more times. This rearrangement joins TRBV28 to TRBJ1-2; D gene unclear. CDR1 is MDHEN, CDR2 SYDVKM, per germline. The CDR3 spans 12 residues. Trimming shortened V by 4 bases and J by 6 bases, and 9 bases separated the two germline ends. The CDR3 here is CASSSGPNGYTF. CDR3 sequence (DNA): TGTGCCAGCAGTTCGGGCCCAAATGGCTACACCTTC.

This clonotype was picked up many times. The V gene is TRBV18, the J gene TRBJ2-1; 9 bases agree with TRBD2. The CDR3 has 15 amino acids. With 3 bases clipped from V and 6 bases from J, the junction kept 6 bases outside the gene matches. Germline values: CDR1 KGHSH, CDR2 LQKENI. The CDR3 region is CASSPPGLAFNEQFF. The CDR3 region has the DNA TGTGCCAGCTCACCCCCGGGACTAGCCTTCAATGAGCAGTTCTTC.

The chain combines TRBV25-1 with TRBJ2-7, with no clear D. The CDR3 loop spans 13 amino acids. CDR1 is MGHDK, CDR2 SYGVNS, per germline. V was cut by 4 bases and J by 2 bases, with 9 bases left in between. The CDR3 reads CASSGPFAYEQYF. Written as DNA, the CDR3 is TGTGCCAGCAGTGGCCCTTTTGCCTACGAGCAGTACTTC.

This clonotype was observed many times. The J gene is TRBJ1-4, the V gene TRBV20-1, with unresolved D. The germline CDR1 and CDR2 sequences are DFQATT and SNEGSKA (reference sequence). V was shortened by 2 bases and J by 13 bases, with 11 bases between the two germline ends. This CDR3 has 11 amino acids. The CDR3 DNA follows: TGCAGTGCTAGAAACCCCATGGGACTGTTTTTT. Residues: CSARNPMGLFF.

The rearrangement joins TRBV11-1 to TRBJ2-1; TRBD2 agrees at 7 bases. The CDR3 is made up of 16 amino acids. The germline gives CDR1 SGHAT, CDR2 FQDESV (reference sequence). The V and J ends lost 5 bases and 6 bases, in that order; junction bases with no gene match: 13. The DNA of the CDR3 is TGTGCCAGCAGCGGCGCCGGGGCGGGAGAGCGCAATGAGCAGTTCTTC. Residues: CASSGAGAGERNEQFF. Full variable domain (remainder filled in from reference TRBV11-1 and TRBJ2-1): EAEVAQSPRYKITEKSQAVAFWCDPISGHATLYWYRQILGQGPELLVQFQDESVVDDSQLPKDRFSAERLKGVDSTLKIQPAELGDSAMYLCASSGAGAGERNEQFFGPGTRLTVL.

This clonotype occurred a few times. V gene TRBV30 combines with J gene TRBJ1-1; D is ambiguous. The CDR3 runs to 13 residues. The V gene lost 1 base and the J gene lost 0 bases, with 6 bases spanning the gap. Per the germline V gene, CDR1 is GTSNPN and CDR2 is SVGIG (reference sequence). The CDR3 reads CAWSASLNTEAFF. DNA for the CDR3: TGTGCCTGGAGTGCGAGCCTGAACACTGAAGCTTTCTTT.

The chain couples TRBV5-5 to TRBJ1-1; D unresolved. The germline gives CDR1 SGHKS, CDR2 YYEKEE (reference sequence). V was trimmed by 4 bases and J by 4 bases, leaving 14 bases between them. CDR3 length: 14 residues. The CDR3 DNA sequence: TGTGCCAGCAGCGTTAGTTGGGTGTCCACTGAAGCTTTCTTT. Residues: CASSVSWVSTEAFF.

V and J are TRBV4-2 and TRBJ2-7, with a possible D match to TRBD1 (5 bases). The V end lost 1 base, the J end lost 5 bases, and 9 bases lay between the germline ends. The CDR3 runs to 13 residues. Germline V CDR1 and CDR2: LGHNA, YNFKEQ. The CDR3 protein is CASSQGGRDEQYF. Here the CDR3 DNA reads TGTGCCAGCAGCCAAGGGGGCAGGGACGAGCAGTACTTC.

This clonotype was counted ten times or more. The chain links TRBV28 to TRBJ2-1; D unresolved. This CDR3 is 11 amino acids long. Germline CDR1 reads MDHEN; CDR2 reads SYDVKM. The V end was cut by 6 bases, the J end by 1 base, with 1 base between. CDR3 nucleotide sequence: TGTGCCAGCAGATCCTACAATGAGCAGTTCTTC. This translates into CASRSYNEQFF.

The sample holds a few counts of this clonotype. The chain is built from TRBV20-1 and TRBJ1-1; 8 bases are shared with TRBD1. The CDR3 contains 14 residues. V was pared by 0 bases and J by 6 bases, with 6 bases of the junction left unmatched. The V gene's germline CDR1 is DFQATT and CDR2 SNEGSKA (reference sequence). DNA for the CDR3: TGCAGTGCTAGAGAGGTCGACAGGGGCGCTGAAGCTTTCTTT. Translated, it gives CSAREVDRGAEAFF.

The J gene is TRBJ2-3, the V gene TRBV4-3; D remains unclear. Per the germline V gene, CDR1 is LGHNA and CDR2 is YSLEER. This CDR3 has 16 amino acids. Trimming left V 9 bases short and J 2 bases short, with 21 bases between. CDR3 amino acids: CARNCDSLPYTDTQYF. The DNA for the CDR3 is TGCGCCAGAAACTGCGATTCCCTGCCATACACAGATACGCAGTATTTT.

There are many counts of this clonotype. The CDR3 reads CSAAQGAGTGELFF. The CDR3 DNA follows: TGCAGCGCCGCACAGGGGGCGGGCACCGGGGAGCTGTTTTTT. The J gene is TRBJ2-2, the V gene TRBV29-1; 9 positions match TRBD1. CDR1 is SQVTM and CDR2 is ANQGSEA in the germline V gene. After removal of 7 bases from V and 4 bases from J, the junction contained 7 bases not matched to a gene. The CDR3 runs 14 residues.

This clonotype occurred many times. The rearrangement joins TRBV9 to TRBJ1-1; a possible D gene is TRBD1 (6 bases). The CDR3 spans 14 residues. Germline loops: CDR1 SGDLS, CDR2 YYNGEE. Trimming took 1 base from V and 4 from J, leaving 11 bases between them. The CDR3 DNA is TGTGCCAGCAGCGTAACAGGGAGTAGCACTGAAGCTTTCTTT. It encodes CASSVTGSSTEAFF.

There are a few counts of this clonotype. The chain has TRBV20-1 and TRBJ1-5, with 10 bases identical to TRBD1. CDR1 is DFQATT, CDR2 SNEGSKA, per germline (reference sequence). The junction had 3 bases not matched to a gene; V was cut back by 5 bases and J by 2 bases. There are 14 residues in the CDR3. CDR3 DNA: TGCAGTGCTGGGACAGGGGTGGGCAATCAGCCCCAGCATTTT. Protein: CSAGTGVGNQPQHF.

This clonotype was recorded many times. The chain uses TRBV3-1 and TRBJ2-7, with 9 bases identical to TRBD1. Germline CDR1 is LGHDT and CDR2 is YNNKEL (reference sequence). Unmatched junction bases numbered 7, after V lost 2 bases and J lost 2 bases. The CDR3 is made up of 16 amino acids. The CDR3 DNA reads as TGTGCCAGCAGCCAACTCCTGTGGACAGGGGCCTACGAGCAGTACTTC. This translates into CASSQLLWTGAYEQYF.